The 25 T cell receptor beta chains below come from one sample, sequenced in a study of blood T cell repertoires in COVID-19. Clones were sequenced by immunoSEQ multiplex PCR, and TCRdb holds only the in-frame ones, with some missing. The repertoire holds some 240,000 clones, about 87% seen once, with about a tenth in the top ten. The sequenced material came from peripheral blood. The receptor set was obtained from a woman aged 65 to 85 with COVID-19, enrolled during active disease.

This clone came up once. This rearrangement joins TRBV7-2 to TRBJ1-1, with 7 bases fitting TRBD1. Unmatched junction bases numbered 4, after V lost 5 bases and J lost 1 base. Germline loops: CDR1 SGHTA, CDR2 FQGNSA. This CDR3 is built from 14 residues. In DNA form, the CDR3 reads TGTGCCAGCAGCAAAGGGGGCGCGAACACTGAAGCTTTCTTT. Its translation: CASSKGGANTEAFF.

CDR3 protein: CASSPTGGVGYTF. CDR3 nucleotides: TGTGCCAGCAGCCCGACTGGGGGGGTTGGCTACACCTTC. The chain recombines TRBV7-3 with TRBJ1-2; D may be TRBD1 (5 bases). The ends were cut back, 5 bases at V and 7 bases at J, with 14 bases in the middle. The CDR3 has 13 residues. CDR1 is SGHTA, CDR2 FQGTGA, per germline.

This clone was seen a handful of times. The V gene is TRBV19, the J gene TRBJ2-1; D gene ambiguous. The germline gives CDR1 LNHDA, CDR2 SQIVND (reference sequence). The CDR3 is 14 amino acids. V lost 4 bases and J lost 0, with 7 bases in between. CDR3 DNA: TGTGCCAGTAGTAGCCCACACTCCTACAATGAGCAGTTCTTC. Its translation: CASSSPHSYNEQFF. Full variable domain (remainder filled in from reference TRBV19 and TRBJ2-1): DGGITQSPKYLFRKEGQNVTLSCEQNLNHDAMYWYRQDPGQGLRLIYYSQIVNDFQKGDIAEGYSVSREKKESFPLTVTSAQKNPTAFYLCASSSPHSYNEQFFGPGTRLTVL.

V gene TRBV19 combines with J gene TRBJ1-2; the D gene is possibly TRBD1 (6 bases). The V gene lost 7 bases and the J gene lost 4 bases, with 19 bases spanning the gap. This CDR3 spans 15 amino acids. From germline, CDR1 is LNHDA and CDR2 SQIVND (reference sequence). The CDR3 bases are TGTGCCAGTAATTGGGGGCAGGGGACGATCTATGGCTACACCTTC. Its protein is CASNWGQGTIYGYTF.

The rearrangement links TRBV7-2 to TRBJ2-1; the D is unclear. Per germline, CDR1 SGHTA and CDR2 FQGNSA. V was pared by 2 bases and J by 5 bases, with 7 bases between. The CDR3 runs to 13 residues. The CDR3 reads CASSLSAHNEQFF. CDR3 in DNA: TGTGCCAGCAGCTTAAGCGCACACAATGAGCAGTTCTTC.

The rearrangement joins TRBV7-3 to TRBJ2-2, with unresolved D. The ends were cut back, 5 bases at V and 5 bases at J, with 15 bases in the middle. This CDR3 region has 15 residues. Germline V gives CDR1 SGHTA, CDR2 FQGTGA. The CDR3: CASSLVPARTGELFF. DNA of the CDR3: TGTGCCAGCAGCCTGGTCCCAGCGCGGACCGGGGAGCTGTTTTTT.

V usage is TRBV10-1 and J usage is TRBJ2-3, with 7 positions matching TRBD2. Trimming cost V 6 bases and J 2 bases; bases outside gene matches: 14. Germline values: CDR1 WNHNN, CDR2 SYGVQD (reference sequence). There are 17 residues in the CDR3. The CDR3: CASSYPSGPQYTDTQYF. The DNA for the CDR3 is TGCGCCAGCAGCTACCCTAGCGGACCACAGTACACAGATACGCAGTATTTT.

The V gene is TRBV11-3, the J gene TRBJ2-7; D call uncertain. V was clipped by 5 bases and J by 6 bases, with 11 bases between them. The length of the CDR3 is 12 residues. Germline V gene lookup returns CDR1 SGHNT and CDR2 YENEEA. The chain's CDR3 is CASSLKQTEQYF. CDR3 nucleotides: TGTGCCAGCAGCCTAAAGCAAACCGAGCAGTACTTC.

V gene TRBV19 combines with J gene TRBJ2-2, with 10 nucleotides matching TRBD2. The CDR3 consists of 18 residues. CDR1 is LNHDA, CDR2 SQIVND, per germline (reference sequence). V shed 0 bases, J shed 5 bases, and the junction held 9 bases outside the gene matches. For the CDR3, the DNA is TGTGCCAGTAGTATAGATAGGAGCGGGAGGGATAGGACCGGGGAGCTGTTTTTT. The encoded protein is CASSIDRSGRDRTGELFF.

CDR3 region: CATRHQGNTQYF. For the CDR3, the DNA is TGTGCCACCAGGCACCAGGGAAATACGCAGTATTTT. The chain employs TRBV15 and TRBJ2-3; D possibly corresponds to TRBD1 (5 bases). V lost 6 bases and J lost 7, with 11 bases in between. This CDR3 is built from 12 residues. Looked up from germline, CDR1 is LNHNV and CDR2 is YYDKDF (reference sequence).

V and J are TRBV30 and TRBJ1-6; 7 bases fit TRBD1. The CDR3 runs 13 residues. CDR1 and CDR2 from the germline V gene are GTSNPN and SVGIG (reference sequence). CDR3 in amino acids: CASGGRHNSPLHF. Written as DNA, the CDR3 is TGTGCGTCAGGGGGGAGACATAATTCACCCCTCCACTTT.

The rearrangement links TRBV5-5 to TRBJ1-6; D may be TRBD1 (6 bases). Between the trimmed V and J ends, which lost 4 bases and 3 bases, there was a span of 11 bases. The CDR3 has 15 residues. Germline values: CDR1 SGHKS, CDR2 YYEKEE (reference sequence). The CDR3 region is CASSARDNYNSPLHF. The CDR3 DNA follows: TGTGCCAGCAGCGCCCGGGACAACTATAATTCACCCCTCCACTTT.

The chain links TRBV6-5 to TRBJ1-6; 8 bases line up with TRBD1. CDR3 size: 12 residues. V gave up 6 bases and J gave up 14 bases; unmatched junction bases: 6. Looked up from germline, CDR1 is MNHEY and CDR2 is SVGAGI. In DNA form, the CDR3 reads TGTGCCAGCAGACCCCTACAGGGGGCCCTCCACTTT. This translates into CASRPLQGALHF.

CDR3 protein: CASSIMRGFPGELFF. The CDR3 coding sequence is TGTGCCAGTAGTATAATGCGAGGGTTTCCCGGGGAGCTGTTTTTT. This sequence joins TRBV19 and TRBJ2-2; D is possibly TRBD2 (5 bases). Trimming shortened V by 2 bases and J by 6 bases, and 13 bases separated the two germline ends. CDR3 length equals 15 residues. Germline V gene sequence: CDR1 LNHDA, CDR2 SQIVND (reference sequence).

The CDR3 DNA follows: TGTGCCAGCTCACCACGAGTTTTTGTCGGACAGGGGGATTCTGAAGCTTTCTTT. Translating it yields CASSPRVFVGQGDSEAFF. The gene calls are TRBV18 and TRBJ1-1, with TRBD1 matching 10 bases. CDR3 size: 18 residues. Germline values: CDR1 KGHSH, CDR2 LQKENI. Trimming took 1 base from V and 6 from J; bases not matched to a gene: 14.

CDR3 sequence reads: CASSQKDRDANEKLFF. The DNA of the CDR3 is TGTGCCAGCAGCCAGAAGGACAGGGATGCTAATGAAAAACTGTTTTTT. The rearrangement uses TRBV7-9 and TRBJ1-4, with 8 bases fitting TRBD1. The V gene's germline CDR1 is SEHNR and CDR2 FQNEAQ (reference sequence). V shed 5 bases and J 3 bases; nucleotides not matched to a gene: 8. This CDR3 has 16 residues.

The chain couples TRBV7-2 to TRBJ1-3; perhaps TRBD1 as D (6 bases). Trimming took off 6 bases at V and 0 bases at J, with 18 bases between the two ends. This CDR3 region has 17 residues. Germline CDR1 SGHTA, CDR2 FQGNSA. The CDR3 DNA follows: TGTGCCAGCAGTATCCGGGGGGGGCCTCTCTCTGGAAACACCATATATTTT. As protein: CASSIRGGPLSGNTIYF.

The genes are TRBV7-2 and TRBJ2-1, with a possible D match to TRBD2 (6 bases). The CDR3 runs to 18 residues. V was trimmed by 5 bases and J by 3 bases, leaving 23 bases between them. Germline CDR1 and CDR2: SGHTA and FQGNSA. The DNA of the CDR3 is TGTGCCAGCAGCGAGAGGGAGACTAGTGGGCGCCTCTACAATGAGCAGTTCTTC. This gives the protein CASSERETSGRLYNEQFF. The entire variable domain, with the rest obtained from reference TRBV7-2 and TRBJ2-1, is as follows: GAGVSQSPSNKVTEKGKDVELRCDPISGHTALYWYRQSLGQGLEFLIYFQGNSAPDKSGLPSDRFSAERTGGSVSTLTIQRTQQEDSAVYLCASSERETSGRLYNEQFFGPGTRLTVL.

The chain has TRBV6-5 and TRBJ2-1; 8 bases align to TRBD2. This CDR3 comprises 15 residues. J lost 0 bases, V lost 6 bases, and 4 bases had no gene match. CDR1 and CDR2 (germline): MNHEY, SVGAGI. DNA of the CDR3: TGTGCCAGCAGGGATAGCGGGGCCTCCTACAATGAGCAGTTCTTC. Translating gives CASRDSGASYNEQFF.

This clone was counted once. Other nucleotide sequences in the sample specify the same CDR3. The chain combines TRBV5-4 with TRBJ1-4; no definite D call. The germline V and J ends were trimmed by 0 bases and 0 bases, with 6 bases remaining between them. Germline CDR1 is SGHNT and CDR2 is YYREEE (reference sequence). The CDR3 sequence is 15 residues long. CDR3 in DNA: TGTGCCAGCAGCTTGGGAGGAGCAACTAATGAAAAACTGTTTTTT. It yields the protein CASSLGGATNEKLFF.

The chain uses TRBV3-1 (or the pseudogene TRBV3-2) and TRBJ1-5, with TRBD1 matching over 9 bases. This CDR3 region has 18 residues. Losses at the gene ends were 0 bases for V and 3 bases for J; bases not matched to a gene: 9. The germline V gene has CDR1 LGHDT and CDR2 YNNKEL (reference sequence). In DNA, the CDR3 is TGTGCCAGCAGCCAAGATCTGATCGGGACAGGGCTCAATCAGCCCCAGCATTTT. It specifies CASSQDLIGTGLNQPQHF.

The chain has TRBV27 and TRBJ2-5; D is possibly TRBD1 (5 bases). Trimming took 0 bases from V and 5 from J, leaving 13 bases between them. Germline CDR1 MNHEY, CDR2 SMNVEV (reference sequence). The CDR3 loop spans 15 amino acids. In nucleotides, the CDR3 is TGTGCCAGCAGTTTATCGTGGTCCAGGGATGAGACCCAGTACTTC. Translated, it gives CASSLSWSRDETQYF.

V and J are TRBV2 and TRBJ2-7; D unresolved. The germline gives CDR1 SNHLY, CDR2 FYNNEI. The CDR3 covers 10 residues. With 6 bases removed from V and 4 bases from J, the gap between germline ends came to 4 bases. The CDR3 DNA is TGTGCCAGCAGGCTATACGAGCAGTACTTC. This codes for CASRLYEQYF.

This chain connects TRBV29-1 to TRBJ2-7, with D unclear. Germline V CDR1 and CDR2: SQVTM, ANQGSEA. Between the trimmed V and J ends, which lost 8 bases and 7 bases, there was a span of 6 bases. CDR3 length equals 8 residues. The CDR3 here is CSPREQYF. CDR3 DNA: TGCAGCCCTAGGGAGCAGTACTTC.

V gene TRBV6-1 combines with J gene TRBJ1-4; TRBD1 is a possible D gene (5 bases). From germline, CDR1 is MNHNS and CDR2 SASEGT. Trimming left V 1 base short and J 11 bases short, with 11 bases between. The CDR3 consists of 13 residues. CDR3 protein: CASSEVGLGKLFF. CDR3 coding DNA: TGTGCCAGCAGTGAAGTGGGACTGGGGAAACTGTTTTTT.